This entry lists 10 T cell receptor beta chains sequenced from one sample in a study of T cell responses to AZD1222 COVID-19 vaccine. Profiling relied on immunoSEQ multiplex PCR, and the TCRdb table lists in-frame clones only, not all of them. The sample lists tens of thousands of clones; 80% to 90% were seen once. The sample in question was peripheral blood, obtained on day 0 of AZD1222 vaccination. These receptor sequences come from an adult in good health.

V is TRBV6-5 and J is TRBJ1-4; possibly TRBD1 for D (5 bases). Trimming shortened V by 2 bases and J by 7 bases, and 14 bases separated the two germline ends. The V gene's germline CDR1 is MNHEY and CDR2 SVGAGI. This CDR3 contains 15 residues. The CDR3 here is CASSYGGSTAEKLFF. Written as DNA, the CDR3 is TGTGCCAGCAGTTACGGGGGGTCCACCGCTGAAAAACTGTTTTTT.

This rearrangement joins TRBV11-2 to TRBJ1-2; 9 nucleotides agree with TRBD1. CDR3 size: 15 residues. V trimming: 6 bases; J trimming: 2 bases; junction bases outside the gene matches: 7. Germline-derived CDR1 and CDR2 are SGHAT and FQNNGV. The CDR3 nucleotides are TGTGCCAGCAGTTTCACAGGGGGCGCAAACTATGGCTACACCTTC. This sequence encodes CASSFTGGANYGYTF.

The chain carries TRBV6-5 and TRBJ2-2; D is unclear. The CDR3 runs 14 residues. The V end lost 6 bases, the J end lost 3 bases, and 11 bases lay between the germline ends. Germline-derived CDR1 and CDR2 are MNHEY and SVGAGI. Here the CDR3 reads CASRSYWDTGELFF. The CDR3 DNA reads TGTGCCAGCAGAAGTTATTGGGACACCGGGGAGCTGTTTTTT.

This chain joins TRBV7-9 and TRBJ1-1, with D unresolved. V dropped 3 bases and J dropped 1 base, with 15 bases sitting between them. Per the germline V gene, CDR1 is SEHNR and CDR2 is FQNEAQ (reference sequence). The CDR3 spans 16 residues. CDR3 in amino acids: CASSLSPPQKNTEAFF. CDR3 DNA: TGTGCCAGCAGCTTGTCGCCTCCACAGAAGAACACTGAAGCTTTCTTT.

The rearrangement uses TRBV20-1 and TRBJ1-5, with a possible D match to TRBD1 (5 bases). Germline CDR1 DFQATT, CDR2 SNEGSKA (reference sequence). Trimming shortened V by 3 bases and J by 0 bases, and 15 bases separated the two germline ends. This CDR3 has 16 residues. The CDR3 sequence: CSASRSGGPSNQPQHF. The DNA for the CDR3 is TGCAGTGCTAGTAGGAGCGGGGGTCCTAGCAATCAGCCCCAGCATTTT.

The chain combines TRBV6-5 with TRBJ1-1; TRBD1 matches at 7 bases. J lost 1 base, V lost 8 bases, and 10 bases had no gene match. This CDR3 region has 15 residues. The germline gives CDR1 MNHEY, CDR2 SVGAGI. CDR3: CASGTLQGRNTEAFF. The CDR3 bases are TGTGCCAGCGGAACTCTACAGGGGAGGAACACTGAAGCTTTCTTT.

V and J are TRBV6-5 and TRBJ1-1; 8 bases line up with TRBD1. The CDR3 has 15 amino acids. J lost 0 bases, V lost 5 bases, and 5 bases had no gene match. Germline-derived CDR1 and CDR2 are MNHEY and SVGAGI. CDR3 coding DNA: TGTGCCAGCAGTATTACGGACAGGGTGAACACTGAAGCTTTCTTT. This codes for CASSITDRVNTEAFF.

The V and J genes are TRBV7-8 and TRBJ2-7, with a possible D match to TRBD1 (6 bases). The CDR3 is 15 amino acids. V was shortened by 7 bases and J by 0 bases, with 16 bases between the two germline ends. Germline CDR1 is SGHVS and CDR2 is FQNEAQ. This CDR3 is CASTQDRRNSYEQYF. Here the CDR3 DNA reads TGTGCCAGCACCCAAGACAGGCGTAACTCCTACGAGCAGTACTTC.

The V call is TRBV19, the J call TRBJ1-2, with 7 bases fitting TRBD1. This CDR3 is built from 16 residues. Germline V gene sequence: CDR1 LNHDA, CDR2 SQIVND (reference sequence). Trimming at V came to 2 bases and at J to 6 bases, leaving 12 bases not matched to a gene. CDR3 protein: CASSITLPTGFDGYTF. Written as DNA, the CDR3 is TGTGCCAGTAGTATAACCCTCCCGACAGGGTTCGATGGCTACACCTTC.

This CDR3 reads CASSPRQGANEQYF. DNA of the CDR3: TGTGCCAGCAGCCCTAGACAGGGGGCGAACGAGCAGTACTTC. The V gene is TRBV2, the J gene TRBJ2-7; TRBD1 agrees at 10 bases. The CDR3 loop spans 14 amino acids. Germline values: CDR1 SNHLY, CDR2 FYNNEI. V shed 6 bases, J shed 5 bases, and the junction held 7 bases outside the gene matches.